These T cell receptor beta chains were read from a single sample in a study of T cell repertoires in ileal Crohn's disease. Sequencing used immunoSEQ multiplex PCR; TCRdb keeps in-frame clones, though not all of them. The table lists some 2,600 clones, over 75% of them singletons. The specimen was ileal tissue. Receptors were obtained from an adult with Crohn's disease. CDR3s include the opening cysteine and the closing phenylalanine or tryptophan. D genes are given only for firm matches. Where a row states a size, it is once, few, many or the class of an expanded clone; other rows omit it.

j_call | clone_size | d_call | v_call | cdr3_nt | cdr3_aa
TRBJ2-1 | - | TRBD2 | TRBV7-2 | TGTGCCAGCAGCGCGATTCGGGTAGCGGGGGGGGGTTACAATGAGCAGTTCTTC | CASSAIRVAGGGYNEQFF
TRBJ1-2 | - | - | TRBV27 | TGTGCCAGCAGTTTTGGCAGGGAATTGGATGGCTACACCTTC | CASSFGRELDGYTF
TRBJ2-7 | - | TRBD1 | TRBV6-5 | TGTGCCAGCAGTTCCCCGGGACAGGGAGGCTACGAGCAGTACTTC | CASSSPGQGGYEQYF
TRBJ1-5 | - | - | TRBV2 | TGTGCCAGCAGTGATGGTCCCGAGGGACAGCCCCAGCATTTT | CASSDGPEGQPQHF
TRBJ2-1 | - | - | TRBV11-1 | TGTGCCAGCAGCTTAGGGCAAACCTACAATGAGCAGTTCTTC | CASSLGQTYNEQFF
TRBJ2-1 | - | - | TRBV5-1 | TGCGCCAGCAGCTTAGGTTACTACCTCCTCTCCTACAATGAGCAGTTCTTC | CASSLGYYLLSYNEQFF
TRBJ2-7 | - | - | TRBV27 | TGTGCCAGCAGTCCCGGAGGTTTGCAGTACTTC | CASSPGGLQYF
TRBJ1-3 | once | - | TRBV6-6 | TGTGCCAGCAGCAGCCAGGGGATCTCTGGAAACACCATATATTTT | CASSSQGISGNTIYF
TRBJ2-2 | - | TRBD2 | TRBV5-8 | TGTGCCAGCAGCTTGCAGCCGACTAGCAGTAACACCGGGGAGCTGTTTTTT | CASSLQPTSSNTGELFF
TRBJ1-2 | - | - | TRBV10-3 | TGTGCCATCAGCCCAGGGGCGCAGGGCTATGGCTACACCTTC | CAISPGAQGYGYTF
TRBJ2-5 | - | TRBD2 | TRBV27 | TGTGCCAGCTCGGTAGCGGGGGGGGTCCAAGAGACCCAGTACTTC | CASSVAGGVQETQYF
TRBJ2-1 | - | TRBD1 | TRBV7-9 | TGTGCCAGCAGCTTCGCCCAACCGGGACAGGGCAATGAGCAGTTCTTC | CASSFAQPGQGNEQFF
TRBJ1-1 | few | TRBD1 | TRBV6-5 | TGTGCCAGCAGTTCCCCCAGGGGGCAGGTTGAAGCTTTCTTT | CASSSPRGQVEAFF
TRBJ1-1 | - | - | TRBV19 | TGTGCCAGGGACCGGGCGGGGGGCTTTTCTGAAGCTTTCTTT | CARDRAGGFSEAFF
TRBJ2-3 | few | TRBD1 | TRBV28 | TGTGCCAGCAGTTCCAACGGGGACAGGGGGCTGCCCACAGATACGCAGTATTTT | CASSSNGDRGLPTDTQYF
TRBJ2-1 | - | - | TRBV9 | TGTGCCAGCAGCGTAGATGCTAGCGCCTACAATGAGCAGTTCTTC | CASSVDASAYNEQFF
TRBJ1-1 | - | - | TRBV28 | TGTGCCAGCAGTCGGGTCGGCACTGAAGCTTTCTTT | CASSRVGTEAFF
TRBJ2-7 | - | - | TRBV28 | TGTGCCAGCAGTTTATGGGCAAATGTGGGGGGCTACGAGCAGTACTTC | CASSLWANVGGYEQYF
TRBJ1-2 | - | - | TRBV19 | TGTGCCAGTAGTATGGGAGGACGTCGGGGTATAAACTATGGCTACACCTTC | CASSMGGRRGINYGYTF
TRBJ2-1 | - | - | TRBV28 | TGTGCCAGCAGTTCCTCCCAGGCACAACGCTACAATGAGCAGTTCTTC | CASSSSQAQRYNEQFF
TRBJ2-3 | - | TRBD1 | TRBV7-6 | TGTGCCAGCAGCTTAGGGACAGGAATGGCAGATACGCAGTATTTT | CASSLGTGMADTQYF
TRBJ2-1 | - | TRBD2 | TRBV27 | TGTGCCAGCAGTTTATACCTAGCGGTGGGAAATGAGCAGTTCTTC | CASSLYLAVGNEQFF
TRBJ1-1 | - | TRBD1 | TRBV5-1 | TGCGCCAGCACCCGACAGGGAGAGACTGAAGCTTTCTTT | CASTRQGETEAFF
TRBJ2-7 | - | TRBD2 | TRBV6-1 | TGTGCCAGCAGTGAGGGGGGAGGGGTCCGCGAGCAGTACTTC | CASSEGGGVREQYF
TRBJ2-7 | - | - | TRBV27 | TGTGCCAGCAGCCGGCGAACGGGTGAGCAGTACTTC | CASSRRTGEQYF
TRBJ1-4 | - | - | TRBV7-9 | TGTGCCAGCAGCTCGTCGACAAGCTTGAGAGAAAAACTGTTTTTT | CASSSSTSLREKLFF
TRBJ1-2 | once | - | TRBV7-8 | TGTGCCAGCAGCTCAGAACAGGGCGCGAGAGGCTACACCTTC | CASSSEQGARGYTF
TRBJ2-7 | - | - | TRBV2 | TGTGCCAGCAAATTTCCAGATTCCTACGAGCAGTACTTC | CASKFPDSYEQYF
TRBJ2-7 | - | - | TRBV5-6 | TGTGCCAGCAGCTTGTTGGGGGCTCGGGACGAGCAGTACTTC | CASSLLGARDEQYF
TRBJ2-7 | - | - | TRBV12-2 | TGTGCAAGTCGCTCTCCCGGCCCCGGACAGTGGACCTACGAGCAGTACTTC | CASRSPGPGQWTYEQYF
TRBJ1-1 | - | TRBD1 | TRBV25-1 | TGTGCCAGCAGGGGGCAGGGGGCCTTTGAAGCTTTCTTT | CASRGQGAFEAFF
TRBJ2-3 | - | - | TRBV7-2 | TGTGCCAGCAGCCACGCACTAGTAGGCACAGATACGCAGTATTTT | CASSHALVGTDTQYF
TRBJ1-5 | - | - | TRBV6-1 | TGTGCCAGCATCCCGGGCCAAGGGGTCCGTCAGCCCCAGCATTTT | CASIPGQGVRQPQHF
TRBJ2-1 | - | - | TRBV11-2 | TGTGCCAGCAGAGGAGGGTTCCCGGCGCAGTTCTTC | CASRGGFPAQFF
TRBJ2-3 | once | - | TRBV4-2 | TGTGCCAGCAGCCCGACAGAAGATACGCAGTATTTT | CASSPTEDTQYF
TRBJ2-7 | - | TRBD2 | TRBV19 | TGTGCCAGTAGTATACAACCTAGCGGGAGTTACGAGCAGTACTTC | CASSIQPSGSYEQYF
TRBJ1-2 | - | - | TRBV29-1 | TGCAGCGTTTTCACAGATTTCTATGGCTACACCTTC | CSVFTDFYGYTF
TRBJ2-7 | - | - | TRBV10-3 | TGTGCCATCAGTGAAGGGGTGGGGTCATACGAGCAGTACTTC | CAISEGVGSYEQYF
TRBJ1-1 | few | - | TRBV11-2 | TGTGCCAGCAGCTTAGTGAGCCGGGGCACTGAAGCTTTCTTT | CASSLVSRGTEAFF
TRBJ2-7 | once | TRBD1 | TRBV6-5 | TGTGCCAGCAGTTACACCCTGGACAGGAACGAGCAGTACTTC | CASSYTLDRNEQYF
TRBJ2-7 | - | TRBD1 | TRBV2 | TGTGCCAGCAACGACCTGGACAGGGCCTACGAGCAGTACTTC | CASNDLDRAYEQYF
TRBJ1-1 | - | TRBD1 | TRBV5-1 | TGCGCCAGCAGCCTCTCGACAGGGGGCTTAACTGAAGCTTTCTTT | CASSLSTGGLTEAFF
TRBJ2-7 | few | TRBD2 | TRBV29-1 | TGCAGCGTAACGGGAGGGCCTTACGAGCAGTACTTC | CSVTGGPYEQYF
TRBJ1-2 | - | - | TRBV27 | TGTGCCAGCAGTTTATACCCAGCTAACTATGGCTACACCTTC | CASSLYPANYGYTF
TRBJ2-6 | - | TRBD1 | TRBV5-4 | TGTGCCAGCAGCACCGGGACAGGAAACTCTGGGGCCAACGTCCTGACTTTC | CASSTGTGNSGANVLTF
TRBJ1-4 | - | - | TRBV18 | TGTGCCAGCTCACCGGGGCATCGGGAAAAACTGTTTTTT | CASSPGHREKLFF
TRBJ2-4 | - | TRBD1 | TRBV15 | TGTGCCACCAGCAGGGGTTCTGGACAGGGGGCGAACATTCAGTACTTC | CATSRGSGQGANIQYF
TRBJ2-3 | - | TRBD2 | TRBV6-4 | TGTGCCAGCAGTGACTCCGGGACTAGCGGGGCAGATACGCAGTATTTT | CASSDSGTSGADTQYF
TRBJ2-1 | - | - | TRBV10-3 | TGTGCCATCAGAGCCCCGGGACTCTACAATGAGCAGTTCTTC | CAIRAPGLYNEQFF
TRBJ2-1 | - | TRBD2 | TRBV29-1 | TGCAGCGTTGACTCGTCTAGCGGATACAATGAGCAGTTCTTC | CSVDSSSGYNEQFF
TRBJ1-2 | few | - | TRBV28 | TGTGCCAGCATAAGGTCGGTGGGCCTATATGGCTACACCTTC | CASIRSVGLYGYTF
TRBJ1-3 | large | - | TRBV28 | TGTGCCAGCAGTCCCAACGGGAACTCTGGAAACACCATATATTTT | CASSPNGNSGNTIYF
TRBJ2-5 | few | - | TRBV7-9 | TGTGCCAGCAGCTGGCCTTCAAAAGGAGGCCCAGAGACCCAGTACTTC | CASSWPSKGGPETQYF
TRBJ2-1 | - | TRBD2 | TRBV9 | TGTGCCAGCAGCGGTAGCGGGGGTATCTCCTACAATGAGCAGTTCTTC | CASSGSGGISYNEQFF
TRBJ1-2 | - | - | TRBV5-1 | TGCGCCAGCAGCCCCTCCTCCGACAACTCCCGCTACACCTTC | CASSPSSDNSRYTF
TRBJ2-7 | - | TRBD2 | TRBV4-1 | TGCGCCAGCAGCCAAGTAACTCCGACTAGCGAGACCTACGAGCAGTACTTC | CASSQVTPTSETYEQYF
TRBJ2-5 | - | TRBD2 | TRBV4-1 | TGCGCCAGCAGCCAAATCCCCGCGAGCGGGGGGTCCGCCTTACAAGAGACCCAGTACTTC | CASSQIPASGGSALQETQYF